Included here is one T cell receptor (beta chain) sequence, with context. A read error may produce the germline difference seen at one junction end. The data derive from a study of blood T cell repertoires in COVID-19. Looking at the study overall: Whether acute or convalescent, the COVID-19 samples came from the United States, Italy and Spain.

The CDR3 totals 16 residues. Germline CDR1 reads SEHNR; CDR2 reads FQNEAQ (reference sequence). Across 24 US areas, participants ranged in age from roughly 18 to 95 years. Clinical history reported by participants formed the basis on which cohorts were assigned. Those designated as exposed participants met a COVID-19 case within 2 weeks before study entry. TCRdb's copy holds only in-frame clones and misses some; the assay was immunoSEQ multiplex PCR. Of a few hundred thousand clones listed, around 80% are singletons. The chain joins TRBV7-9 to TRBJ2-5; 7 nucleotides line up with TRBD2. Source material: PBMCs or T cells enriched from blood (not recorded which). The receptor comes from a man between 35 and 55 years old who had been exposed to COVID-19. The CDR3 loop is CASSSRLLAEQGTQYF. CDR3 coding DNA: TGTGCCAGCAGCTCTAGGCTGCTAGCGGAACAAGGGACCCAGTACTTC. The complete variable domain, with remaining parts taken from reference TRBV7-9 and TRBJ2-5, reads DTGVSQNPRHKITKRGQNVTFRCDPISEHNRLYWYRQTLGQGPEFLTYFQNEAQLEKSRLLSDRFSAERPKGSFSTLEIQRTEQGDSAMYLCASSSRLLAEQGTQYFGPGTRLLVL.